The 23 T cell receptor beta chains presented below share a single source sample, sequenced in a study of blood T cell repertoires in COVID-19 (dated by TCRdb to the early 2020s). To prepare the library, the immunoSEQ multiplex PCR assay was applied. TCRdb took this table from immuneACCESS and kept in-frame rearrangements with V and J called. Such tables lack part of the clones; where checked against another copy, unresolved V genes explain under half of the gap, and the rest is unexplained. The sample records roughly 440,000 clones, about 87% of which are singletons. Of the sample, over 9.5% falls within the top ten clones. The sequencing sample was made of peripheral blood. Receptors originate from a woman aged 50 to 60 with COVID-19, enrolled during active disease.

This chain joins TRBV5-1 and TRBJ2-7; D not certain. The germline gives CDR1 SGHRS, CDR2 YFSETQ. V was trimmed by 3 bases and J by 2 bases, leaving 18 bases between them. The CDR3 contains 16 residues. The CDR3 DNA is TGCGCCAGCAGCTCCAGTGGTCAAGATACGACCTACGAGCAGTACTTC. As protein: CASSSSGQDTTYEQYF.

This rearrangement joins TRBV6-5 to TRBJ2-6; D gene unclear. The CDR3 extends over 14 amino acids. Trimming shortened V by 7 bases and J by 4 bases, and 11 bases separated the two germline ends. Per germline, CDR1 MNHEY and CDR2 SVGAGI. The CDR3 region is CASTSLGGANVLTF. The CDR3, as DNA: TGTGCCAGCACCTCCCTAGGAGGGGCCAACGTCCTGACTTTC.

This clone was picked up a small number of times. The chain joins TRBV5-6 to TRBJ1-2; 8 bases align to TRBD1. Germline-derived CDR1 and CDR2 are SGHDT and YYEEEE. This CDR3 spans 15 amino acids. V shed 2 bases, J shed 9 bases, and the junction held 12 bases outside the gene matches. The CDR3 reads CASSFGDRTLGSYTF. In nucleotides, the CDR3 is TGTGCCAGCAGCTTTGGGGACAGGACGCTGGGGAGCTACACCTTC.

The chain couples TRBV3-1 (or the pseudogene TRBV3-2) to TRBJ2-7; 13 positions agree with TRBD2. This CDR3 is built from 15 residues. The ends lost 4 bases at V and 3 bases at J; junction bases unmatched: 3. Germline loops: CDR1 LGHDT, CDR2 YNNKEL (reference sequence). CDR3 bases: TGTGCCAGCAGCCCGCGGACTAGCGGGGGCTACGAGCAGTACTTC. As protein: CASSPRTSGGYEQYF.

This chain uses TRBV4-1 with TRBJ2-6, with D uncertain. Germline V CDR1 and CDR2: MGHRA, YSYEKL. V was clipped by 4 bases and J by 2 bases, with 9 bases between them. The CDR3 runs to 15 residues. DNA for the CDR3: TGCGCCAGCAGCCCCCACATCGCTGGGGCCAACGTCCTGACTTTC. It is translated as CASSPHIAGANVLTF.

This clone has a single count. The V and J genes are TRBV21-1 and TRBJ1-3. TRBV21-1 is listed as a pseudogene. The CDR3 has 18 residues. The CDR3 DNA reads as TGTGCCAGCAGCAAAGCGGGGACTATAGGGTGGTGTGGAAACACCATATATTTT. It encodes CASSKAGTIGWCGNTIYF.

The table lists this clone with a count of one. This rearrangement joins TRBV5-1 to TRBJ2-2; D gene ambiguous. The germline V gene has CDR1 SGHRS and CDR2 YFSETQ. The CDR3 runs to 13 residues. Trimming stripped 4 bases from V and 1 base from J, with 5 bases between. CDR3 loop: CASSGRNTGELFF. Here the CDR3 DNA reads TGCGCCAGCAGCGGTAGGAACACCGGGGAGCTGTTTTTT. The full variable domain, with the rest looked up from reference TRBV5-1 and TRBJ2-2, is KAGVTQTPRYLIKTRGQQVTLSCSPISGHRSVSWYQQTPGQGLQFLFEYFSETQRNKGNFPGRFSGRQFSNSRSEMNVSTLELGDSALYLCASSGRNTGELFFGEGSRLTVL.

This chain joins TRBV15 and TRBJ1-6, with D possibly matching TRBD1 (5 bases). V was cut by 5 bases and J by 2 bases, with 10 bases left in between. This CDR3 is 15 amino acids long. CDR1 is LNHNV, CDR2 YYDKDF, per germline (reference sequence). CDR3 sequence reads: CATSVGETYNSPLHF. For the CDR3, the DNA is TGTGCCACCAGCGTAGGGGAAACCTATAATTCACCCCTCCACTTT.

The chain links TRBV27 to TRBJ1-1, with 9 bases identical to TRBD1. V shed 5 bases, J shed 3 bases, and the junction held 7 bases outside the gene matches. The CDR3 extends over 15 amino acids. CDR1 and CDR2 (germline): MNHEY, SMNVEV (reference sequence). Here the CDR3 reads CASSVGTGRYTEAFF. CDR3 in DNA: TGTGCCAGCAGTGTAGGGACAGGGAGGTACACTGAAGCTTTCTTT.

The table lists this clone with a count of one. The CDR3 here is CASSKPTRGQQGAEAFF. CDR3 DNA sequence: TGTGCCAGCAGCAAACCCACCAGGGGTCAGCAGGGGGCTGAAGCTTTCTTT. The chain uses TRBV21-1 and TRBJ1-1; whether TRBD1, the table's D call, matches the DNA was not checked. TRBV21-1 is termed a pseudogene. The CDR3 has 17 residues.

The rearrangement uses TRBV9 and TRBJ2-2, with D possibly being TRBD1 (5 bases). This CDR3 has 16 residues. Germline CDR1 and CDR2: SGDLS and YYNGEE. V was pared by 0 bases and J by 1 base, with 10 bases between. The chain's CDR3 is CASSVGGRVNTGELFF. The CDR3 DNA is TGTGCCAGCAGCGTAGGTGGCAGGGTGAACACCGGGGAGCTGTTTTTT.

The V and J genes are TRBV4-1 and TRBJ2-1; 10 bases are a match to TRBD1. CDR1 MGHRA and CDR2 YSYEKL come from the germline V gene. The CDR3 length is 16 residues. J lost 7 bases, V lost 0 bases, and 6 bases had no gene match. CDR3 sequence (DNA): TGCGCCAGCAGCCAAGAACCGGGACAGGGGAGGAATGAGCAGTTCTTC. It encodes CASSQEPGQGRNEQFF.

The CDR3 sequence: CAWSQGGANSPLHF. CDR3 sequence (DNA): TGTGCCTGGAGTCAAGGGGGTGCAAATTCACCCCTCCACTTT. V is TRBV30 and J is TRBJ1-6; weak D call: TRBD1 (6 bases). Trimming pared 2 bases from V and 7 bases from J, leaving 12 bases between. This CDR3 has 14 amino acids. The germline V gene encodes CDR1 GTSNPN and CDR2 SVGIG (reference sequence).

The chain has TRBV3-1 (or the pseudogene TRBV3-2) and TRBJ1-2; D is perhaps TRBD1 (5 bases). V lost 0 bases, J lost 8 bases, and 13 bases lay in between. The CDR3 sequence is 14 residues long. Germline V gene lookup returns CDR1 LGHDT and CDR2 YNNKEL (reference sequence). CDR3 amino acids: CASSQDKGSGGYTF. DNA for the CDR3: TGTGCCAGCAGCCAAGATAAGGGGTCGGGCGGCTACACCTTC.

V and J are TRBV6-5 and TRBJ2-3, with 7 bases fitting TRBD1. The V gene's germline CDR1 is MNHEY and CDR2 SVGAGI. V lost 5 bases to trimming and J lost 5 bases; unmatched junction nucleotides: 7. The CDR3 runs to 14 residues. The CDR3 region has the DNA TGTGCCAGCAGTCTCGACAGGGTGCAAGATACGCAGTATTTT. Translated: CASSLDRVQDTQYF.

This chain links TRBV9 with TRBJ2-7, with 8 bases identical to TRBD2. CDR1 is SGDLS, CDR2 YYNGEE, per germline. Losses at the gene ends were 2 bases for V and 5 bases for J; bases not matched to a gene: 9. The CDR3 totals 15 residues. In DNA form, the CDR3 reads TGTGCCAGCAGCGTCGGGGGGGTTCGGAGCCACGAGCAGTACTTC. Translation: CASSVGGVRSHEQYF. Supplemented by reference TRBV9 and TRBJ2-7, the full variable domain reads DSGVTQTPKHLITATGQRVTLRCSPRSGDLSVYWYQQSLDQGLQFLIQYYNGEERAKGNILERFSAQQFPDLHSELNLSSLELGDSALYFCASSVGGVRSHEQYFGPGTRLTVT.

The genes are TRBV2 and TRBJ1-2; possible D gene TRBD1, 5 bases. In germline, CDR1 is SNHLY, CDR2 FYNNEI. The V and J ends lost 8 bases and 4 bases respectively, with 14 bases between them. This CDR3 is 13 amino acids long. The CDR3 nucleotides are TGTGCCAGCGGTGGGGCCCGGCCCTATGGCTACACCTTC. Its protein is CASGGARPYGYTF.

The chain links TRBV6-5 to TRBJ2-2; possible D gene TRBD1, 6 bases. CDR1 and CDR2 from the germline V gene are MNHEY and SVGAGI. The CDR3 consists of 15 residues. Trimming removed 6 bases from V and 0 bases from J, with 11 bases in between. Written as DNA, the CDR3 is TGTGCCAGCAGCCGACAGGCTCCGAACACCGGGGAGCTGTTTTTT. Encoded protein: CASSRQAPNTGELFF.

This clone was seen more than once but under ten times. This chain links TRBV5-1 with TRBJ1-1; no clear D gene. The CDR3 covers 16 residues. The germline CDR1 and CDR2 sequences are SGHRS and YFSETQ. With 4 bases removed from V and 2 bases from J, the gap between germline ends came to 18 bases. The CDR3 spells CASSVAGIPLNTEAFF. As DNA, the CDR3 is TGCGCCAGCAGCGTGGCCGGGATACCCCTAAACACTGAAGCTTTCTTT.

The count of this clone is one. The V and J genes are TRBV5-1 and TRBJ2-7, with TRBD2 identical over 8 bases. Germline values: CDR1 SGHRS, CDR2 YFSETQ. The CDR3 totals 14 residues. The V gene end was trimmed by 4 bases and the J gene end by 0 bases; junction bases not matched to a gene: 3. CDR3 DNA sequence: TGCGCCAGCAGCACCGGGGGGGACTCCTACGAGCAGTACTTC. Its protein is CASSTGGDSYEQYF.

This chain links TRBV3-1 (or the pseudogene TRBV3-2) with TRBJ2-6; tentative D call: TRBD1 (6 bases). CDR3 length equals 19 residues. The V and J ends lost 0 bases and 2 bases respectively, with 17 bases between them. CDR1 and CDR2 from the germline V gene are LGHDT and YNNKEL (reference sequence). The chain's CDR3 is CASSQEFGQRNTGANVLTF. CDR3 nucleotide sequence: TGTGCCAGCAGCCAAGAGTTCGGACAGCGGAACACTGGGGCCAACGTCCTGACTTTC.

This sequence joins TRBV24-1 and TRBJ1-5, with a possible D match to TRBD1 (6 bases). The V gene lost 9 bases and the J gene lost 2 bases, with 10 bases spanning the gap. The CDR3 runs to 13 residues. The germline V gene encodes CDR1 KGHDR and CDR2 SFDVKD. In DNA form, the CDR3 reads TGTGCCACCGTGGACAGACGCAATCAGCCCCAGCATTTT. Encoded protein: CATVDRRNQPQHF.

The genes are TRBV2 and TRBJ1-5; no clear D gene. The CDR3 has 13 residues. V shed 4 bases and J shed 7 bases, with 11 bases lying between them. CDR1 and CDR2 from the germline V gene are SNHLY and FYNNEI. CDR3 nucleotide sequence: TGTGCCAGCAGTGGGGAGAGCAGACAGCCCCAGCATTTT. The encoded protein is CASSGESRQPQHF.